Sequencing of this TCR beta chain was carried out in a study of blood T cells in healthy people across ages. Primers used in a second PCR of roughly 6 to 11 cycles were a sample-barcoded 5' primer and a J-beta primer mix. TCRdb called the 5' RACE reads again in MiXCR, with one record for every CDR3 protein. The sample contains 1,300,000 or so distinct CDR3 sequences, around 59% of which appear only once. The study drew donors from healthy Caucasian individuals in Russia aged roughly 6 to 95. The V end was cut by 2 bases, the J end by 1 base, with 10 bases between. The V gene's germline CDR1 is MDHEN and CDR2 SYDVKM. The CDR3 is made up of 15 amino acids. This clonotype was detected a few times.

Sequences were obtained from blood. The clonotype originates from a man aged 18 to 29 in good health. This chain uses TRBV28 with TRBJ2-3, with D uncertain. CDR3 in amino acids: CASSLTVVGTDTQYF. The CDR3 nucleotides read TGTGCCAGCAGTTTAACCGTAGTTGGCACAGATACGCAGTATTTT.